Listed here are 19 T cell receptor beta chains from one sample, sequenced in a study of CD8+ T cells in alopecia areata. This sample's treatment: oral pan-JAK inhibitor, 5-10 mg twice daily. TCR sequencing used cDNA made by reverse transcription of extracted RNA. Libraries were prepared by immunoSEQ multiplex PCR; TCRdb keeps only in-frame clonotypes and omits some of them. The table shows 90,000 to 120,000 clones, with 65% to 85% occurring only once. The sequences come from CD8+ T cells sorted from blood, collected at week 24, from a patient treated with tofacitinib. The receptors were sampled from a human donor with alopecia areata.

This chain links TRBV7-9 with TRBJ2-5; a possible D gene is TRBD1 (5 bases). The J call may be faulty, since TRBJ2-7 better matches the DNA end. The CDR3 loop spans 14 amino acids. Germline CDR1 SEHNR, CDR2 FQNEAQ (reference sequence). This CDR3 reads CASSSRQSSYEQYF. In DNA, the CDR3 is TGTGCCAGCAGCTCTCGACAGAGCTCCTACGAGCAGTACTTC.

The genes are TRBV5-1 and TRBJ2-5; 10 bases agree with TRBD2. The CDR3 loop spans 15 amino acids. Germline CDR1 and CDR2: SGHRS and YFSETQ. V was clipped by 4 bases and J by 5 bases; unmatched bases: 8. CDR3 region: CASSQGTSARETQYF. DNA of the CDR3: TGCGCCAGCAGCCAAGGGACTAGCGCTAGGGAGACCCAGTACTTC.

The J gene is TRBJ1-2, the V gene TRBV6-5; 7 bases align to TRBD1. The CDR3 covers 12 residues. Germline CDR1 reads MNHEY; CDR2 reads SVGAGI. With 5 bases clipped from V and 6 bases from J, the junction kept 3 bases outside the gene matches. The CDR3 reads CASSPTGNGYTF. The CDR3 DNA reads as TGTGCCAGCAGTCCGACAGGGAATGGCTACACCTTC.

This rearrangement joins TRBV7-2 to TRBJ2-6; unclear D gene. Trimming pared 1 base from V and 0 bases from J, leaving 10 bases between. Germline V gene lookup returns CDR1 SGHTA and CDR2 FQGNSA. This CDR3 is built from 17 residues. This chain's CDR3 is CASSLGWQLSGANVLTF. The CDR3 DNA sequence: TGTGCCAGCAGCTTAGGGTGGCAGCTCTCTGGGGCCAACGTCCTGACTTTC.

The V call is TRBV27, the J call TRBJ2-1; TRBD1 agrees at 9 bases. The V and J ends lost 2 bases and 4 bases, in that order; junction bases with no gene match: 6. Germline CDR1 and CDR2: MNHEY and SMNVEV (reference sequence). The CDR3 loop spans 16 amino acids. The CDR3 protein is CASSLGPGTGYNEQFF. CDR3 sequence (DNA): TGTGCCAGCAGTTTAGGTCCCGGGACAGGGTACAATGAGCAGTTCTTC.

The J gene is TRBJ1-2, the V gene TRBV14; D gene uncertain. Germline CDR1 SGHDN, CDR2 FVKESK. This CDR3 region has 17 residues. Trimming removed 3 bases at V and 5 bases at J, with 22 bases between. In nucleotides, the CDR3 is TGTGCCAGCAGCCATGTCGACCGCCCAGGTTCTCGGTATGGCTACACCTTC. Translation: CASSHVDRPGSRYGYTF.

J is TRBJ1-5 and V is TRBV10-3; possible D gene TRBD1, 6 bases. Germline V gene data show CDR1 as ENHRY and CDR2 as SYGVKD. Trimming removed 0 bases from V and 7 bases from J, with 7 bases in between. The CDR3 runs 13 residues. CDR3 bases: TGTGCCATCAGTGAGTCAGGGGGACAGCCCCAGCATTTT. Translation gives CAISESGGQPQHF.

The chain's CDR3 is CASSRLAAQDNEQFF. Here the CDR3 DNA reads TGTGCCAGTAGTAGACTAGCGGCTCAGGACAATGAGCAGTTCTTC. The chain joins TRBV19 to TRBJ2-1, with 9 bases identical to TRBD2. Losses at the gene ends were 4 bases for V and 5 bases for J; bases not matched to a gene: 6. Per the germline V gene, CDR1 is LNHDA and CDR2 is SQIVND (reference sequence). The CDR3 has 15 amino acids. The full variable domain, its missing parts supplied by reference TRBV19 and TRBJ2-1, is DGGITQSPKYLFRKEGQNVTLSCEQNLNHDAMYWYRQDPGQGLRLIYYSQIVNDFQKGDIAEGYSVSREKKESFPLTVTSAQKNPTAFYLCASSRLAAQDNEQFFGPGTRLTVL.

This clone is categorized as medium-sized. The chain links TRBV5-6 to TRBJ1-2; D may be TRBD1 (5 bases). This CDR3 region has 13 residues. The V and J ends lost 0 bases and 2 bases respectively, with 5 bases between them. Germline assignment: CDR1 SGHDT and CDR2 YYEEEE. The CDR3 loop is CASSLGQNYGYTF. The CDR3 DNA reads TGTGCCAGCAGCTTGGGACAGAACTATGGCTACACCTTC.

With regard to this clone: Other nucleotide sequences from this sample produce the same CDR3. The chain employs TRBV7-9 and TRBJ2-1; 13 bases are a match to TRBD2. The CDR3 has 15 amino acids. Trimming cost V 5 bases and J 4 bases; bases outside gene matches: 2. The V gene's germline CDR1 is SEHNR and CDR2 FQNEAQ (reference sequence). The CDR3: CASSLTSGGYNEQFF. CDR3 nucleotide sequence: TGTGCCAGCAGCCTGACTAGCGGGGGGTACAATGAGCAGTTCTTC.

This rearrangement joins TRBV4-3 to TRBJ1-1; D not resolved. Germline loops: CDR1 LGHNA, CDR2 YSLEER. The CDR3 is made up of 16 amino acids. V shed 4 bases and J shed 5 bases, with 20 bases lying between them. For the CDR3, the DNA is TGCGCCAGCAGCCTCGAGGTTCAGGCGGTTGGGACTGAAGCTTTCTTT. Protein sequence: CASSLEVQAVGTEAFF.

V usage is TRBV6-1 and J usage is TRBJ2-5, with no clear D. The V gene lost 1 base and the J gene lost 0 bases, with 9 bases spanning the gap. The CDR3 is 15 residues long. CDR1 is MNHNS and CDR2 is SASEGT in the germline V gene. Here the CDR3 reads CASSEVGVNQETQYF. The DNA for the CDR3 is TGTGCCAGCAGTGAAGTAGGCGTTAACCAAGAGACCCAGTACTTC.

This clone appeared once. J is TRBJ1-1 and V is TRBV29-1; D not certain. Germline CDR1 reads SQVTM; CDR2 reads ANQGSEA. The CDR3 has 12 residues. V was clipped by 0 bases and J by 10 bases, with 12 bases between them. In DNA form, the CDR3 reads TGCAGCGTTGAAGATACGGACGGCGGAGCTTTCTTT. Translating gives CSVEDTDGGAFF.

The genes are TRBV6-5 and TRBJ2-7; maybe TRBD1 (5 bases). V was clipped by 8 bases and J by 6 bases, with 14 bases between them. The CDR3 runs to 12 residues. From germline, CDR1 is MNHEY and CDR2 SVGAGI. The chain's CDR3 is CASGRQLGEQYF. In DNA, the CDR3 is TGTGCCAGCGGTCGACAGTTGGGCGAGCAGTACTTC.

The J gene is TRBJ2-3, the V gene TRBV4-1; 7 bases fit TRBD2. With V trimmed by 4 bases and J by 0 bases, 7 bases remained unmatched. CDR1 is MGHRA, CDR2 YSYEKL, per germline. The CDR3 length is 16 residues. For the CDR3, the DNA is TGCGCCAGCAGCCGGCAGCTAGCGGCTAGCACAGATACGCAGTATTTT. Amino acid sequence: CASSRQLAASTDTQYF.

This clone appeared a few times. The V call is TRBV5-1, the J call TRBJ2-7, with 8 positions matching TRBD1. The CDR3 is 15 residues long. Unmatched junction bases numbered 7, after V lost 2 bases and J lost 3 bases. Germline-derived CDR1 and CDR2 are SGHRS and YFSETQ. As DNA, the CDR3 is TGCGCCAGCAGCTTACGGACAGGGTGCGGCTACGAGCAGTACTTC. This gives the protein CASSLRTGCGYEQYF.

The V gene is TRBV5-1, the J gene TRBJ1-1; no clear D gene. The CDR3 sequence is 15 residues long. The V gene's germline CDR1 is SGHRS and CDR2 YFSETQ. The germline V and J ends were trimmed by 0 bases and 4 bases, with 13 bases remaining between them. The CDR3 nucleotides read TGCGCCAGCAGCTTGGATGTAGGGAGGAGCACTGAAGCTTTCTTT. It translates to CASSLDVGRSTEAFF.

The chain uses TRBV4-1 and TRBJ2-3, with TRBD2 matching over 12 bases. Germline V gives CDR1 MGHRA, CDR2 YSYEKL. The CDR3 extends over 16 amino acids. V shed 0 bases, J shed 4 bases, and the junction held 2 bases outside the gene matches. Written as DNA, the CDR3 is TGCGCCAGCAGCCAAGAGGCTAGCGGGGGGGCAGATACGCAGTATTTT. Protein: CASSQEASGGADTQYF.

The CDR3 reads CASSLGANSPLHF. Written as DNA, the CDR3 is TGTGCCAGCAGCCTTGGGGCTAATTCACCCCTCCACTTT. The chain links TRBV27 to TRBJ1-6; D may be TRBD1 (5 bases). The CDR3 covers 13 residues. Germline CDR1 MNHEY, CDR2 SMNVEV (reference sequence). Trimming shortened V by 6 bases and J by 6 bases, and 9 bases separated the two germline ends.